This TCR beta chain stems from a study of T cells after yellow fever vaccination. Trimming removed 0 bases from V and 2 bases from J, with 13 bases in between. The length of the CDR3 is 17 residues. Germline V lookup: CDR1 SGHNT, CDR2 YENEEA. Study-level points and caveats: Subsequent to the booster, the majority of primary-vaccination clones reappeared (96% CD4, around 90% CD8). Peak timing came faster in the weaker secondary response, day 5 versus 15.

One entry per CDR3 protein results from TCRdb running MiXCR on the 5' RACE reads. The sample has roughly 180,000 distinct CDR3 sequences, approximately 6.2% seen once. Comments on this clonotype: The antigen is not known.

The chain employs TRBV11-3 and TRBJ2-2; perhaps TRBD2 as D (6 bases). The sequencing here drew on CD4+ T cells sorted from PBMCs, taken on the day of the first yellow fever vaccination. The TCR was taken from a man aged 18 to 29 who received the YFV17D yellow fever vaccine. The CDR3 DNA reads TGTGCCAGCAGCTTAGATCTTGGGGGGATAAACACCGGGGAGCTGTTTTTT. Its protein is CASSLDLGGINTGELFF. The whole variable domain, remainder taken from reference TRBV11-3 and TRBJ2-2, is EAGVVQSPRYKIIEKKQPVAFWCNPISGHNTLYWYLQNLGQGPELLIRYENEEAVDDSQLPKDRFSAERLKGVDSTLKIQPAELGDSAVYLCASSLDLGGINTGELFFGEGSRLTVL.